The clone carrying this TCR beta chain showed up just a few times. Its antigen remains unknown. Each CDR3 protein is one row after TCRdb ran MiXCR on the 5' RACE reads. The repertoire holds about 330,000 distinct CDR3 sequences, with roughly 4.3% as singletons. These data are taken from a study of T cells after yellow fever vaccination. Points from the study as a whole: The presence of abundant clonotypes contaminating from the bulk population was possible in FACS-sorted repertoires. Among all clonotypes, a small share was observed in both CD4 and CD8 compartments.

The germline V gene encodes CDR1 SNHLY and CDR2 FYNNEI. The CDR3 spans 14 residues. Trimming removed 2 bases from V and 0 bases from J, with 7 bases in between. The genes are TRBV2 and TRBJ2-5; D perhaps matches TRBD2 (5 bases). The source is a man between 18 and 29 years old who received the YFV17D yellow fever vaccine. Source: PBMCs, taken 5 days after the yellow fever booster vaccination. The DNA for the CDR3 is TGTGCCAGCAGTGAAACGAGGGACCAAGAGACCCAGTACTTC. Translating gives CASSETRDQETQYF.